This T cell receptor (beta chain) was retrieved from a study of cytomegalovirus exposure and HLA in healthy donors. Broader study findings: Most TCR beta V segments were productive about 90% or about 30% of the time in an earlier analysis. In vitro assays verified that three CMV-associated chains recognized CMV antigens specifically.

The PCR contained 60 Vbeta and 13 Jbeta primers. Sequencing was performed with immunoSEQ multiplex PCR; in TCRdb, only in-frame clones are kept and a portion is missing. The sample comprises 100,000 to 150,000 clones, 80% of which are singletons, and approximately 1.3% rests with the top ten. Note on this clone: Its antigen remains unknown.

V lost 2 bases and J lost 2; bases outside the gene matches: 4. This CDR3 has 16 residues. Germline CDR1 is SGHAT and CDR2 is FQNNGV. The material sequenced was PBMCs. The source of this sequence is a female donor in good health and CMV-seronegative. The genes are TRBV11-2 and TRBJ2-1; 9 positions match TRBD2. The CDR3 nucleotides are TGTGCCAGCAGCTTACCTAGCGGGACGACCTACAATGAGCAGTTCTTC. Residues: CASSLPSGTTYNEQFF.